The following is a T cell receptor beta chain sequence with its context. Its antigen is as yet unknown. The CDR3 is made up of 15 amino acids. The V gene end was trimmed by 5 bases and the J gene end by 1 base; junction bases not matched to a gene: 6. Per the germline V gene, CDR1 is KGHSH and CDR2 is LQKENI. These data are taken from a study of cytomegalovirus exposure and HLA in healthy donors. Study results and limitations: Several of the most significant clusters were apparently associated with common viral pathogens in a later analysis. Segments of the TCR beta V type were, in most cases, productive about 87% or about 30% of the time in an earlier analysis. TCR beta chains numbering under 200 were designated cytomegalovirus-associated.

In the PCR, 60 Vbeta and 13 Jbeta primers were used. The table came from immunoSEQ multiplex PCR; TCRdb's copy has only in-frame clones and leaves some out. Of over 100,000 clones listed, approximately 80% were seen once; the top ten hold 1.8%. This receptor was taken from a female donor in good health and CMV-seropositive. Sample: PBMCs. V gene TRBV18 combines with J gene TRBJ2-5; 8 bases are a match to TRBD1. This CDR3 is CASSGKGTGQETQYF. The CDR3 bases are TGTGCCAGCTCAGGAAAAGGGACAGGCCAAGAGACCCAGTACTTC.